This T cell receptor (beta chain) was identified during a study of CD8+ T cells in alopecia areata. The study's findings and limits: A large proportion of expanded lesional clones were detected persisting in scalp and blood during tofacitinib.

RNA was isolated and reverse transcribed to cDNA, the sequencing template. Data came from immunoSEQ multiplex PCR; TCRdb stores just in-frame clones and leaves some out. This repertoire shows 110,000 to 150,000 clones, 86% found once; its top ten account for about 13%. The sample's treatment: oral pan-JAK inhibitor, 5-10 mg twice daily. With regard to this clone: Its antigen is unknown. This sample also contains other DNA sequences that code for the same CDR3.

The clonotype originates from a human donor with alopecia areata. The source material was CD8+ T cells sorted from blood, sampled at week 4, from a patient treated with tofacitinib.

This chain's CDR3 is CASSLSVNTEAFF. For the CDR3, the DNA is TGTGCCAGCAGTTTATCAGTTAACACTGAAGCTTTCTTT. The chain combines TRBV27 with TRBJ1-1, with D unresolved. Trimming removed 0 bases at V and 2 bases at J, with 4 bases between. The CDR3 totals 13 residues. The V gene's germline CDR1 is MNHEY and CDR2 SMNVEV (reference sequence).